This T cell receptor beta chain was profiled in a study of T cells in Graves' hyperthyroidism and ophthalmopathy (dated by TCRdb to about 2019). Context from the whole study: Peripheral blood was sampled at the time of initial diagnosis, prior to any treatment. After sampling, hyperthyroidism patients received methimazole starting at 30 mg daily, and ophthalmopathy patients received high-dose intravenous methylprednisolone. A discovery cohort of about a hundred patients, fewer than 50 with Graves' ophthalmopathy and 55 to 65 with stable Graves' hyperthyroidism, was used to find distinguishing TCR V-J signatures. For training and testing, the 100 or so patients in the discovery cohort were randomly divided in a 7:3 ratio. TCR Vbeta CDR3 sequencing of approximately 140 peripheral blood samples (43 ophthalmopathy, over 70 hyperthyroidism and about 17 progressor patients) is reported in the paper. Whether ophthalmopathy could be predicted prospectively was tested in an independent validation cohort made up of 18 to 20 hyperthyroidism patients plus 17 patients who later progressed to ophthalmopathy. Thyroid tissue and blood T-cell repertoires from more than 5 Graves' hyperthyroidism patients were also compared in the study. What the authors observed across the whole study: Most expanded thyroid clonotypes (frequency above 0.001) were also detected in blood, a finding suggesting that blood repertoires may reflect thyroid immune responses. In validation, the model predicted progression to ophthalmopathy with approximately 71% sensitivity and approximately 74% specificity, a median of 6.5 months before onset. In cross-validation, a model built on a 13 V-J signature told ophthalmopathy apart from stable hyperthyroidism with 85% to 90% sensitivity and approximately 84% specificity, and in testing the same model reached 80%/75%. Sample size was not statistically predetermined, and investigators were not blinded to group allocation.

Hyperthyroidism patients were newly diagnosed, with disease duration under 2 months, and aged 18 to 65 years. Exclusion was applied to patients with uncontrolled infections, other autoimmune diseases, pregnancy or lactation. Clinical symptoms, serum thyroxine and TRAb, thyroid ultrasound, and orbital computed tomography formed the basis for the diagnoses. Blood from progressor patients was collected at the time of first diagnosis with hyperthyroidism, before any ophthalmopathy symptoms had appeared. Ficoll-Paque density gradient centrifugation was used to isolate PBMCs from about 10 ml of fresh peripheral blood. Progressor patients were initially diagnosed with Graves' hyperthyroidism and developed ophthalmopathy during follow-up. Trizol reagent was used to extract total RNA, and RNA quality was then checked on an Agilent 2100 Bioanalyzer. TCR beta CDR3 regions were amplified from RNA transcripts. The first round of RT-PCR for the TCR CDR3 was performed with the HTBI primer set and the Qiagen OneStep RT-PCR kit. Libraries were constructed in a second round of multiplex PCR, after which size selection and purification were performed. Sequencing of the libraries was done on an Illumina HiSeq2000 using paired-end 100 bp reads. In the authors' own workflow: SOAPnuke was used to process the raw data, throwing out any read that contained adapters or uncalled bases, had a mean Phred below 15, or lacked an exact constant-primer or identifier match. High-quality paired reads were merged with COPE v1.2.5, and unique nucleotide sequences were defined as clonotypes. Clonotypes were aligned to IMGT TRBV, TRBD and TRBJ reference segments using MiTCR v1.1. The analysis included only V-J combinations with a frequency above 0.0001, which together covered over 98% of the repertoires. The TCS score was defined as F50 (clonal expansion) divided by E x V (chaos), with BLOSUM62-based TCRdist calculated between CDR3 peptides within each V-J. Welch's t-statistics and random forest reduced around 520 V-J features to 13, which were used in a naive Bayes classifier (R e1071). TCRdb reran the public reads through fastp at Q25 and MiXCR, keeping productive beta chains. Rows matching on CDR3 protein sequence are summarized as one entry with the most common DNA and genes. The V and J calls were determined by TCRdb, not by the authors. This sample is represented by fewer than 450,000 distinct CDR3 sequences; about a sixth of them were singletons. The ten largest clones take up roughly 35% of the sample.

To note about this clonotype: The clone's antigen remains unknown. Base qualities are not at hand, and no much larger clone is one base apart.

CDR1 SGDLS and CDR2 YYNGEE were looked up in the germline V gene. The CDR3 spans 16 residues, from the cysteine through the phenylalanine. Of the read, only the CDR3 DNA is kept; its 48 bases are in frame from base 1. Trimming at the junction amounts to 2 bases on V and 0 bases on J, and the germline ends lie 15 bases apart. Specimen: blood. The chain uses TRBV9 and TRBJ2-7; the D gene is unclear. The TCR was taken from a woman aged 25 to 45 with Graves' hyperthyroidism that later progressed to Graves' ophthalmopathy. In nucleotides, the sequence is TGTGCCAGCAGCGTTTTAGGCTCTGCCGGCTCCTACGAGCAGTACTTC. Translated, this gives CASSVLGSAGSYEQYF.